This T cell receptor (beta chain) is drawn from a study of cytomegalovirus exposure and HLA in healthy donors. About the study: Among the 398 genotyped donors, 70% to 90% were placed in the Caucasian-associated ancestry cluster. Findings of the study overall: Reports indicate that TCR beta sequences accurately predicted the HLA-A and HLA-B alleles of most subjects.

Concerning this clone: Its antigen remains unknown.

Both 60 Vbeta primers and 13 Jbeta primers went into the PCR. Method: immunoSEQ multiplex PCR; TCRdb's copy keeps in-frame clones and lacks some. Here the sample spans about 190,000 clones, around 87% being singletons. Trimming left V 3 bases short and J 2 bases short, with 7 bases between. Germline loops: CDR1 SEHNR, CDR2 FQNEAQ (reference sequence). This CDR3 region has 13 residues. The sample comprised PBMCs. This TCR was recovered from a man younger than 45 in good health and CMV-seronegative. The chain links TRBV7-9 to TRBJ1-2, with D perhaps TRBD1 (5 bases). In nucleotides, the CDR3 is TGTGCCAGCAGCTTTAACAGGAACTATGGCTACACCTTC. Amino acid sequence: CASSFNRNYGYTF.